Listed below are T cell receptor beta chains from one sample, sequenced in a study of T-cell reconstitution after alpha-beta-depleted transplantation in children. TCRdb recomputed calls from the PCR reads with MiXCR, one row per CDR3 protein. The repertoire consists of more than 200,000 distinct CDR3 sequences, with 24% occurring once and the leading ten covering 4.5% to 5.5%. The specimen comprised PBMCs, mostly from graft donor cells, sampled 360 days after TCRalphabeta/CD19-depleted stem cell transplant. These TCRs come from a female patient aged 2-9 years who had a stem cell transplant for congenital amegakaryocytic thrombocytopenia, so the T cells may come from the graft donor. Each CDR3 is given without its conserved first and last residue. The order of the fields is V gene, CDR3 length, J gene, CDR3 protein.

v_call: TRBV6-5; cdr3_length: 10; j_call: TRBJ2-7; cdr3_aa: ASRRDRDEQY
v_call: TRBV20-1; cdr3_length: 11; j_call: TRBJ1-2; cdr3_aa: SARDSRYAGYT
v_call: TRBV10-3; cdr3_length: 16; j_call: TRBJ2-1; cdr3_aa: AISESLGLGASGNEQF
v_call: TRBV28; cdr3_length: 14; j_call: TRBJ1-1; cdr3_aa: ASSANPGVGNTEAF
v_call: TRBV7-9; cdr3_length: 12; j_call: TRBJ1-1; cdr3_aa: ASSLDSANTEAF
v_call: TRBV12-3/TRBV12-4; cdr3_length: 13; j_call: TRBJ1-6; cdr3_aa: ASSLVVTGNSPLH
v_call: TRBV14; cdr3_length: 15; j_call: TRBJ2-3; cdr3_aa: ASSQYGVGTSTDTQY
v_call: TRBV28; cdr3_length: 15; j_call: TRBJ1-4; cdr3_aa: ASSLRVTAATNEKLF
v_call: TRBV4-1; cdr3_length: 15; j_call: TRBJ1-4; cdr3_aa: ASTRLDRQATNEKLF
v_call: TRBV29-1; cdr3_length: 9; j_call: TRBJ1-2; cdr3_aa: SAVGAYGYT
v_call: TRBV7-2; cdr3_length: 12; j_call: TRBJ2-2; cdr3_aa: ASSLTSINGELF
v_call: TRBV28; cdr3_length: 11; j_call: TRBJ2-2; cdr3_aa: ASRGQNTGELF
v_call: TRBV2; cdr3_length: 13; j_call: TRBJ1-1; cdr3_aa: ASTLWGSLNTEAF
v_call: TRBV6-5; cdr3_length: 14; j_call: TRBJ2-3; cdr3_aa: ASSYHLAGGTDTQY
v_call: TRBV12-3/TRBV12-4; cdr3_length: 12; j_call: TRBJ2-2; cdr3_aa: ASSSPRQGWELF
v_call: TRBV11-2; cdr3_length: 12; j_call: TRBJ2-5; cdr3_aa: ASSWVGQGETQY
v_call: TRBV6-2/TRBV6-3; cdr3_length: 10; j_call: TRBJ2-3; cdr3_aa: ASNDGPDTQY
v_call: TRBV7-2; cdr3_length: 11; j_call: TRBJ2-2; cdr3_aa: ASSLAIAGELF
v_call: TRBV2; cdr3_length: 12; j_call: TRBJ1-1; cdr3_aa: ASRARSMNTEAF
v_call: TRBV12-3/TRBV12-4; cdr3_length: 13; j_call: TRBJ2-1; cdr3_aa: ASSLDGTRNNEQF
v_call: TRBV5-1; cdr3_length: 12; j_call: TRBJ1-2; cdr3_aa: ASSLARDDYGYT
v_call: TRBV20-1; cdr3_length: 10; j_call: TRBJ2-3; cdr3_aa: SVGIWGDTQY
v_call: TRBV12-3/TRBV12-4; cdr3_length: 10; j_call: TRBJ2-3; cdr3_aa: ASSMASVTQY
v_call: TRBV10-3; cdr3_length: 11; j_call: TRBJ2-5; cdr3_aa: AISESLGETQY
v_call: TRBV4-2; cdr3_length: 15; j_call: TRBJ1-2; cdr3_aa: ASSQGPGGPTNYGYT
v_call: TRBV11-1; cdr3_length: 16; j_call: TRBJ2-1; cdr3_aa: ASSFISLRTVSYNEQF
v_call: TRBV7-9; cdr3_length: 14; j_call: TRBJ1-1; cdr3_aa: ASTLPGVQGSTEAF
v_call: TRBV29-1; cdr3_length: 9; j_call: TRBJ2-7; cdr3_aa: REGGAYEQY
v_call: TRBV29-1; cdr3_length: 13; j_call: TRBJ2-1; cdr3_aa: SVRGTSGEDNEQF
v_call: TRBV3-1; cdr3_length: 12; j_call: TRBJ2-1; cdr3_aa: ASSQDPRSNEQF
v_call: TRBV5-1; cdr3_length: 13; j_call: TRBJ2-1; cdr3_aa: ASSLEASGYNEQF
v_call: TRBV15; cdr3_length: 12; j_call: TRBJ1-4; cdr3_aa: ATSSDRGREKLF
v_call: TRBV29-1; cdr3_length: 9; j_call: TRBJ2-5; cdr3_aa: SVGNQETQY
v_call: TRBV12-3/TRBV12-4; cdr3_length: 14; j_call: TRBJ2-1; cdr3_aa: ASRNQGAGDLNEQF
v_call: TRBV20-1; cdr3_length: 11; j_call: TRBJ1-2; cdr3_aa: SALSTGRYGYT
v_call: TRBV20-1; cdr3_length: 12; j_call: TRBJ1-1; cdr3_aa: SAKTGHPNTEAF